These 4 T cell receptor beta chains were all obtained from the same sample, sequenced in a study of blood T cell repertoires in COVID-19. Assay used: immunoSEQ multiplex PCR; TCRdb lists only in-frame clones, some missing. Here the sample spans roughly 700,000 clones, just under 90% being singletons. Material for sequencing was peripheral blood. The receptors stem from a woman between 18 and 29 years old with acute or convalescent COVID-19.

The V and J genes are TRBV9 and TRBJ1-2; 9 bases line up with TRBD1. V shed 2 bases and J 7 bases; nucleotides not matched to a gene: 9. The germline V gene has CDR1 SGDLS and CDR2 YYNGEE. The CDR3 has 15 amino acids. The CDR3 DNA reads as TGTGCCAGCAGCGTTGGGACAGGGCTCAATACTGGCTACACCTTC. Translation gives CASSVGTGLNTGYTF.

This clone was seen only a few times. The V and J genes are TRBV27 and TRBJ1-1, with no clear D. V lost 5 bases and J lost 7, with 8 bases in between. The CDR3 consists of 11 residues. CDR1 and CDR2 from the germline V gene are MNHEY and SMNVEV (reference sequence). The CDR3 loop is CASSMRGEAFF. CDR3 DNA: TGTGCCAGCAGTATGCGAGGTGAAGCTTTCTTT.

CDR3 in amino acids: CASSYSAGEGYTF. The CDR3 bases are TGTGCCAGCAGTTACTCGGCAGGGGAGGGCTACACCTTC. The chain recombines TRBV6-2 or TRBV6-3 with TRBJ1-2, with TRBD1 as a possible D gene (6 bases). This CDR3 spans 13 amino acids. The ends were cut back, 0 bases at V and 8 bases at J, with 10 bases in the middle. Looked up from germline, CDR1 is MNHEY and CDR2 is SVGEGT.

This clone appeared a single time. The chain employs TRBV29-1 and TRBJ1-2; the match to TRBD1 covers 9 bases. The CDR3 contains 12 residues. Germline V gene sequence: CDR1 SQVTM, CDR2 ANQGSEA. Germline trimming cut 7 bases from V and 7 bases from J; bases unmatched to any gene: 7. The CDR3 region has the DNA TGCAGCGCCCCGGGACAGGGCTCTGGCTACACCTTC. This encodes CSAPGQGSGYTF.